This T cell receptor beta chain was found in a study of cytomegalovirus exposure and HLA in healthy donors. Study findings and constraints: Per a later analysis, approximately 16,000 TCR beta sequences showed association with HLA alleles at 0.05 false discovery rate. Segments of the TCR beta V type were, in most cases, productive about 87% or about 30% of the time in an earlier analysis.

V was trimmed by 3 bases and J by 3 bases, leaving 5 bases between them. This CDR3 contains 12 residues. Germline V lookup: CDR1 MDHEN, CDR2 SYDVKM. As to this clone: Its target is not known.

The PCR contained 60 Vbeta and 13 Jbeta primers. The assay was immunoSEQ multiplex PCR, and TCRdb's table has in-frame clones only and misses some. This table has fewer than 150,000 clones, roughly two thirds appearing once. This chain connects TRBV28 to TRBJ2-5, with D unresolved. The receptor was derived from a man between 18 and 29 years old in good health and CMV-seropositive. Sequencing was done on a sample of PBMCs. The CDR3 nucleotides read TGTGCCAGCAGTTTGGCGGAAGAGACCCAGTACTTC. As protein: CASSLAEETQYF.